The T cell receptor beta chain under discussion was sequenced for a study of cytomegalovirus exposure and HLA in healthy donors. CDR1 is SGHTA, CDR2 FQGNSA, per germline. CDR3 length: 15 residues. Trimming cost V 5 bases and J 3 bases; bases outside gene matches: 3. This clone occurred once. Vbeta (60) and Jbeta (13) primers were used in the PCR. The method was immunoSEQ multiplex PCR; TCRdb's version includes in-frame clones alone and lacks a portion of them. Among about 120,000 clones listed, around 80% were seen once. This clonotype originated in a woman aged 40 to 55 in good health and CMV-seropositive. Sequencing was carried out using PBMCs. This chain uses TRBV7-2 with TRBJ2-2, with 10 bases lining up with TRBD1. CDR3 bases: TGTGCCAGCAGCCGCGGGACAGGGGACACCGGGGAGCTGTTTTTT. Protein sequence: CASSRGTGDTGELFF.